This T cell receptor beta chain came from a study of beta chain features in type 1 diabetes. General observations from the study: There was a moderate but significant shortening of TCRB CDR3s in all four CD4+ subsets of Type 1 diabetes patients. Lower insertion and higher deletion counts appeared at VDJ junctions in type 1 diabetes patients. A definitive answer on HLA type influencing TCRB rearrangement was not reached here.

This clone was counted only a few times. Its target is unknown. Trimming shortened V by 3 bases and J by 0 bases, and 8 bases separated the two germline ends. Germline V lookup: CDR1 SGHTA, CDR2 FQGNSA. The CDR3 is 15 amino acids. TCRB transcripts that were expressed got sequenced, as all of the isolated RNA had been reverse transcribed. The table came from immunoSEQ multiplex PCR; TCRdb's copy has only in-frame clones and leaves some out. The sample consists of 500,000 to 800,000 clones, roughly an eighth of them appearing once. Each sorted population was over 95% pure. The genes are TRBV7-2 and TRBJ1-4; a weak D match, TRBD1 (5 bases). This TCR was recovered from a man aged 25 to 40 with type 1 diabetes. Sequencing used naive CD4+ T cells from blood. This CDR3 reads CASSLDTATNEKLFF. In DNA form, the CDR3 reads TGTGCCAGCAGCTTGGACACCGCAACTAATGAAAAACTGTTTTTT.